This TCR beta chain was captured in a study of OX40 agonist ivuxolimab in advanced cancers. Turning to the study itself: It was ivuxolimab, an agonistic anti-OX40 (CD134) antibody, that patients were treated with.

Profiled with immunoSEQ multiplex PCR; TCRdb holds only in-frame clones, not every one. Here the sample spans 15,000 to 20,000 clones, around 79% being singletons. Researchers took blood at baseline, on cycle 4 day 1, and on cycle 7 day 1. CDR3 length equals 11 residues. V lost 5 bases to trimming and J lost 2 bases, with 1 base between them. Per germline, CDR1 MDHEN and CDR2 SYDVKM. The sequence was collected from an adult with an advanced solid tumor such as melanoma, head and neck, liver or kidney cancer. The V gene is TRBV28, the J gene TRBJ2-1; no clear D gene. The source was CD4+ or CD8+ T cells sorted from blood, collected in a trial of the OX40 agonist ivuxolimab. The CDR3 here is CASSTYNEQFF. For the CDR3, the DNA is TGTGCCAGCAGTACCTACAATGAGCAGTTCTTC. The full variable domain, its missing parts supplied by reference TRBV28 and TRBJ2-1, is DVKVTQSSRYLVKRTGEKVFLECVQDMDHENMFWYRQDPGLGLRLIYFSYDVKMKEKGDIPEGYSVSREKKERFSLILESASTNQTSMYLCASSTYNEQFFGPGTRLTVL.